This entry is about one T cell receptor (beta chain). Its target is not known. Construction of the TCRbeta library involved unique molecular identifiers. One entry per CDR3 protein results from TCRdb running MiXCR on the PCR reads. The data show around 580,000 distinct CDR3 sequences, with approximately 30% seen just once and under 45% held by the top ten. This sample stems from a study of T-cell reconstitution after alpha-beta-depleted transplantation in children. The study's findings and limits: From newly produced T cells came most of the T-cell counts and diversity one year after transplant. Some patients' high day-60 TCRbeta diversity was attributed to recipient cells surviving conditioning.

The CDR3 has 14 residues. Trimming removed 8 bases at V and 0 bases at J, with 14 bases between. Germline V gives CDR1 LGHNA, CDR2 YNFKEQ. The receptor was isolated from a boy in the first two years of life with Wiskott-Aldrich syndrome, due to receive a stem cell transplant. The chain uses TRBV4-2 and TRBJ2-7; D could derive from TRBD1 or TRBD2 (5 bases each). The specimen was PBMCs, collected before TCRalphabeta/CD19-depleted stem cell transplant. The CDR3 DNA follows: TGTGCCAGCCAAAAAGGGGACGGCTCCTACGAGCAGTACTTC. This translates into CASQKGDGSYEQYF.